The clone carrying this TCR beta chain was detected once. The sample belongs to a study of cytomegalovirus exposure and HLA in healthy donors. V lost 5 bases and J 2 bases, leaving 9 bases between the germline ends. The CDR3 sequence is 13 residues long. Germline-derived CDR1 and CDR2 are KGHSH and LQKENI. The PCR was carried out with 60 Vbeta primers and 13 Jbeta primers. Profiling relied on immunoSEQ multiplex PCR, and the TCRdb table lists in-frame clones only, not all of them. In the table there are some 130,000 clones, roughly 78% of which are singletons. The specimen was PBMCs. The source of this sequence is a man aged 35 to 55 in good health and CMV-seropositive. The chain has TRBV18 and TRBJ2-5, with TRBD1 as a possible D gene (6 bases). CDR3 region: CASSKDRQETQYF. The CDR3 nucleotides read TGTGCCAGCTCAAAAGACAGGCAAGAGACCCAGTACTTC.